Sequencing of this TCR beta chain was carried out in a study of T-cell reconstitution after alpha-beta-depleted transplantation in children. Study-wide results and caveats: It was surviving recipient T cells and thymic progenitors that gave some patients high TCRbeta diversity at day 60. It was newly produced T cells that mostly accounted for T-cell counts and diversity one year after transplant. About two months after transplant, alpha-beta T cells reportedly came from several hundred expanded graft clones.

As regards this clonotype: No antigen is known for it.

As it was prepared, the TCRbeta library received unique molecular identifiers. TCRdb re-analysed the PCR reads in MiXCR, keeping a single row per CDR3 protein. The table includes 450,000 to 550,000 distinct CDR3 sequences, 9.5% to 12% detected once. V was clipped by 5 bases and J by 2 bases, with 16 bases between them. The CDR3 has 16 residues. The germline V gene has CDR1 WSHSY and CDR2 SAAADI. This receptor was taken from a female patient under 10 years old who had a stem cell transplant for aplastic anemia, so the T cells may come from the graft donor. The sample in question was PBMCs, mostly from graft donor cells, obtained 180 days after TCRalphabeta/CD19-depleted stem cell transplant. The rearrangement links TRBV10-2 to TRBJ2-4, with no clear D. For the CDR3, the DNA is TGCGCCAGCAGTCAATTATGGTTGTGGACCAAAAACATTCAGTACTTC. It translates to CASSQLWLWTKNIQYF.